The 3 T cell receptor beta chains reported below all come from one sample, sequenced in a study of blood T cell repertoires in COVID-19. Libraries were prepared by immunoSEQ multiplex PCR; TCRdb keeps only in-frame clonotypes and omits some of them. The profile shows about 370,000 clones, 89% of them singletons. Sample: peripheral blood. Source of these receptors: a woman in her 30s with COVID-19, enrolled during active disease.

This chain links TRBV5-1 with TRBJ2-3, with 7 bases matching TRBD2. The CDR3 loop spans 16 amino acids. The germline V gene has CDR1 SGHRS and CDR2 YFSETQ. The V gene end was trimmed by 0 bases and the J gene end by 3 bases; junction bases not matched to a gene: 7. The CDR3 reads CASSLEGGRRTDTQYF. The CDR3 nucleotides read TGCGCCAGCAGCTTGGAGGGCGGGAGAAGGACAGATACGCAGTATTTT.

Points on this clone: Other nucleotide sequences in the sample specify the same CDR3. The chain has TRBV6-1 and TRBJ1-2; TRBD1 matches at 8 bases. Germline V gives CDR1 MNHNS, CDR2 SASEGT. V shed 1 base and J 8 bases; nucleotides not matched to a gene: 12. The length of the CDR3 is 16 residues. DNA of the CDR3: TGTGCCAGCAGTGAAGAGTTTGGACAGGGTGGGGAAGGCTACACCTTC. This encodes CASSEEFGQGGEGYTF.

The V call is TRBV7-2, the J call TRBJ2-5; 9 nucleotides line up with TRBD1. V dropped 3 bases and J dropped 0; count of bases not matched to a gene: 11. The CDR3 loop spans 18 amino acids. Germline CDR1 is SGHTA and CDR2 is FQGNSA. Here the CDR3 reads CASSFRGGQGPYQETQYF. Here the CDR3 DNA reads TGTGCCAGCAGCTTTAGGGGGGGACAGGGACCGTACCAAGAGACCCAGTACTTC.